One and the same sample provided the 12 T cell receptor beta chains below, sequenced in a study of control samples from healthy donors and cancer patients. Sequencing was performed with immunoSEQ multiplex PCR; in TCRdb, only in-frame clones are kept and a portion is missing. The sample has 130,000 or so clones, around 94% seen once. What was sequenced was PBMCs. The receptors originated from a man between 60 and 75 years old with colorectal cancer.

V gene TRBV12-3 or TRBV12-4 combines with J gene TRBJ2-7; no firm D call. V was shortened by 2 bases and J by 6 bases, with 5 bases between the two germline ends. The CDR3 has 11 amino acids. As DNA, the CDR3 is TGTGCCAGCAGTTTAAAGGGCGAGCAGTACTTC. The encoded protein is CASSLKGEQYF.

The V and J genes are TRBV19 and TRBJ1-3; the D is unclear. V was trimmed by 1 base and J by 3 bases, leaving 7 bases between them. Germline-derived CDR1 and CDR2 are LNHDA and SQIVND (reference sequence). The CDR3 length is 14 residues. CDR3 DNA sequence: TGTGCCAGTAGTATAGGGCAGATTGGAAACACCATATATTTT. Its protein is CASSIGQIGNTIYF.

This chain connects TRBV11-2 to TRBJ2-7, with D perhaps matching TRBD1 (5 bases). V was pared by 5 bases and J by 7 bases, with 21 bases between. The CDR3 has 15 residues. The germline gives CDR1 SGHAT, CDR2 FQNNGV. In nucleotides, the CDR3 is TGTGCCAGCAGCCCTGCAGGGCCCCGGCGAATGGAGCAGTACTTC. Encoded protein: CASSPAGPRRMEQYF.

V and J are TRBV27 and TRBJ1-2; 7 bases are a match to TRBD1. Trimming removed 1 base from V and 0 bases from J; junction bases left unmatched: 17. In germline, CDR1 is MNHEY, CDR2 SMNVEV (reference sequence). The CDR3 has 20 amino acids. The CDR3 DNA follows: TGTGCCAGCAGTTTATTAACTCATCCGACGGGGGGGACAGCTAACTATGGCTACACCTTC. Its translation: CASSLLTHPTGGTANYGYTF.

J is TRBJ2-5 and V is TRBV10-1; TRBD2 agrees at 8 bases. CDR3 length: 14 residues. Germline CDR1 WNHNN, CDR2 SYGVQD (reference sequence). V lost 5 bases to trimming and J lost 2 bases; unmatched junction nucleotides: 4. As DNA, the CDR3 is TGCGCCAGCAGTATAGCGGGACGTCAAGAGACCCAGTACTTC. It translates to CASSIAGRQETQYF.

The V gene is TRBV7-9, the J gene TRBJ1-2; tentative D call: TRBD1 (5 bases). Germline V gene sequence: CDR1 SEHNR, CDR2 FQNEAQ (reference sequence). Trimming took off 5 bases at V and 6 bases at J, with 16 bases between the two ends. This CDR3 has 14 amino acids. CDR3 amino acids: CASSAAAGYNGYTF. The DNA of the CDR3 is TGTGCCAGCAGCGCCGCGGCAGGGTATAATGGCTACACCTTC. The full variable domain, completed using reference TRBV7-9 and TRBJ1-2, is DTGVSQNPRHKITKRGQNVTFRCDPISEHNRLYWYRQTLGQGPEFLTYFQNEAQLEKSRLLSDRFSAERPKGSFSTLEIQRTEQGDSAMYLCASSAAAGYNGYTFGSGTRLTVV.

V and J are TRBV4-1 and TRBJ1-1; D might be TRBD1 (6 bases). With 0 bases removed from V and 3 bases from J, the gap between germline ends came to 20 bases. From germline, CDR1 is MGHRA and CDR2 YSYEKL. There are 18 residues in the CDR3. The CDR3 region is CASSQESAGQRVYTEAFF. The CDR3 DNA reads TGCGCCAGCAGCCAAGAATCGGCAGGACAGAGGGTTTACACTGAAGCTTTCTTT.

This clone was detected only a few times. The V and J genes are TRBV7-2 and TRBJ1-2, with D uncertain. The CDR3 contains 13 residues. Germline CDR1 and CDR2: SGHTA and FQGNSA. V lost 3 bases and J lost 8, with 13 bases in between. The CDR3 sequence is CASSLMGAPGYTF. CDR3 nucleotides: TGTGCCAGCAGCTTGATGGGCGCCCCCGGCTACACCTTC.

About this clone: In the same sample, other DNA sequences code for this CDR3. This rearrangement joins TRBV3-1 (or the pseudogene TRBV3-2) to TRBJ1-2; TRBD1 matches 7 bases. This CDR3 is built from 11 residues. The germline CDR1 and CDR2 sequences are LGHDT and YNNKEL (reference sequence). J gave up 8 bases and V 3 bases, and 0 bases lay outside the gene matches. The DNA of the CDR3 is TGTGCCAGCAGCCAGGACAGGGGCTACACCTTC. This encodes CASSQDRGYTF.

The V gene is TRBV19, the J gene TRBJ1-5, with a possible D match to TRBD1 (6 bases). The CDR3 covers 15 residues. The germline V and J ends were trimmed by 3 bases and 6 bases, with 15 bases remaining between them. Germline-derived CDR1 and CDR2 are LNHDA and SQIVND (reference sequence). CDR3 in amino acids: CASSIRAPGVQPQHF. Written as DNA, the CDR3 is TGTGCCAGTAGTATCAGGGCCCCAGGGGTTCAGCCCCAGCATTTT.

This clone was recorded once. The chain is built from TRBV21-1 and TRBJ2-1. TRBV21-1 is classified as a pseudogene. CDR3 size: 16 residues. CDR3 coding DNA: TGTGCCAGCAGCAAAGCAAAGAGGGGCCCGTACAATGAGCAGTTCTTC. This codes for CASSKAKRGPYNEQFF.

CDR3 DNA sequence: TGCGCCAGCAGCCAAGCCCCCGGGACAGGGGGTTACTATGGCTACACCTTC. Translation: CASSQAPGTGGYYGYTF. The rearrangement uses TRBV4-3 and TRBJ1-2, with 11 bases identical to TRBD1. Germline V gene sequence: CDR1 LGHNA, CDR2 YSLEER. The CDR3 runs to 17 residues. J lost 3 bases, V lost 1 base, and 7 bases had no gene match.